This TCR beta chain was documented in a study of blood T cell repertoires in COVID-19. Seattle-derived patients entered the study during active infection and were followed longitudinally. Only in-frame clones appear in the TCRdb table, and some are missing; sequencing was by immunoSEQ multiplex PCR. This table holds around 480,000 clones, about nine tenths found once. This clone was seen only once. Germline loops: CDR1 SGHRS, CDR2 YFSETQ. The CDR3 is 13 amino acids. Trimming shortened V by 6 bases and J by 8 bases, and 16 bases separated the two germline ends. The TCR originated in a woman aged 45-65 years with COVID-19, enrolled during active disease. The sample taken for sequencing was peripheral blood. The V gene is TRBV5-1, the J gene TRBJ2-3; a possible D gene is TRBD2 (7 bases). The CDR3 DNA is TGCGCCAGCACCGCCGGGGGGCGGGGTACGCAGTATTTT. It encodes CASTAGGRGTQYF.